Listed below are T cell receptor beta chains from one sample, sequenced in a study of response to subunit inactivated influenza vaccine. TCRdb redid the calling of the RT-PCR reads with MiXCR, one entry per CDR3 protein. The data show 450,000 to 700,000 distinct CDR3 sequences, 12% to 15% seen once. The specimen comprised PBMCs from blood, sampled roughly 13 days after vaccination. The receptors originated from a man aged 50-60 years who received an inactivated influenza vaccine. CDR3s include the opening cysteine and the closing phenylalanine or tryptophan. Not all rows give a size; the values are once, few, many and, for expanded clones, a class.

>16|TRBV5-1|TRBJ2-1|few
CASSLSQGRVDNEQFF
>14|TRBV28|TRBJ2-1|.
CASSLIGPYNEQFF
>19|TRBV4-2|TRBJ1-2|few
CASSELSVVFAGSIYGYTF
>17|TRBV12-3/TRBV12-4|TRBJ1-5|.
CASSPATGAITNQPQHF
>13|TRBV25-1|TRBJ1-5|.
CASSEYGNQPQHF
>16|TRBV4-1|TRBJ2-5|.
CASSTGVEALGATQYF
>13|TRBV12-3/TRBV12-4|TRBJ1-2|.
CASSSTGGSGYTF
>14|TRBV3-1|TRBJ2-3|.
CASSNGQGQNTQYF
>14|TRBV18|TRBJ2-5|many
CASSPPGRRETQYF
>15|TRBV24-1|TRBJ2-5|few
CATSDFRDGQETQYF
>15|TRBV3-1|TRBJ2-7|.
CASSYTGTGLYEQYF
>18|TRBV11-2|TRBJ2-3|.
CASSSERGLAGGKNTQYF
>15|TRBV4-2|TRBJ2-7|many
CASSQDGSSVYEQYF
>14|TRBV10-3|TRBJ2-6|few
CAISDGIGANVLTF
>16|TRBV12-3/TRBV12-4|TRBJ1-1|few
CASSQGRGGGNTEAFF
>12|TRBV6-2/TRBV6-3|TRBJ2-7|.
CASSWTVYEQYF
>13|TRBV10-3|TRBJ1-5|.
CAIADRDNQPQHF
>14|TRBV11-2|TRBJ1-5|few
CASSPTVGAQPQHF
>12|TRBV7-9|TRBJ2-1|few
CASRLDNNEQFF
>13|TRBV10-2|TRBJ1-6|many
CATERTANSPLHF
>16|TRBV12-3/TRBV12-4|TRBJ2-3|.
CASSPSPPGLTDTQYF
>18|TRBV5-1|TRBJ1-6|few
CASSLEVDRGRDNSPLHF